The rows below give T cell receptor beta chains drawn from one sample of a study of OX40 agonist ivuxolimab in advanced cancers. The table came from immunoSEQ multiplex PCR; TCRdb's copy has only in-frame clones and leaves some out. The repertoire holds under 75,000 clones, with around nine tenths as singletons. The sample consisted of CD4+ or CD8+ T cells sorted from blood, taken in a trial of the OX40 agonist ivuxolimab. These receptors all come from an adult with an advanced solid tumor such as melanoma, head and neck, liver or kidney cancer. Each CDR3 is given with its conserved first and last residue. Fields, in order: CDR3 length, J gene, V gene, CDR3 protein.

11 | TRBJ2-5 | TRBV4-2 | CASSSRETQYF
13 | TRBJ2-5 | TRBV5-1 | CASRLAGVETQYF
19 | TRBJ2-1 | TRBV4-1 | CASSQVSGSLYSSYNEQFF
11 | TRBJ2-1 | TRBV19 | CASSISHVQFF
17 | TRBJ1-3 | TRBV14 | CASSQVDRAGSGNTIYF
11 | TRBJ2-1 | TRBV6-1 | CASSYDNEQFF
13 | TRBJ2-2 | TRBV27 | CASSWSPTGELFF
15 | TRBJ1-4 | TRBV2 | CASSDRGPFHEKLFF
14 | TRBJ2-3 | TRBV7-6 | CASAQGGHTDTQYF
14 | TRBJ1-5 | TRBV27 | CASSSGLSNQPQHF
15 | TRBJ1-2 | TRBV28 | CASSLPQGQSDGYTF
13 | NA | TRBV18 | CASSRTGGVEQYF
14 | TRBJ1-1 | TRBV28 | CASSPGDLNTEAFF
15 | TRBJ2-7 | TRBV4-1 | CASSSRGKPIDEQYF
15 | TRBJ1-5 | TRBV15 | CATTLDPYSNQPQHF
16 | TRBJ2-2 | TRBV7-3 | CASSSGLAGASGELFF
14 | TRBJ2-3 | TRBV9 | CASSVSGGTDTQYF